The clone carrying this T cell receptor beta chain was seen a few times. Time point in this sample: patch test 1, 2 weeks after DPC sensitization. Treatment given: therapeutic diphenylcyclopropenone sensitization with weekly scalp DPC. The donor pool consisted of alopecia patients aged 18 to 70 years, considered suitable for DPC. MiXCR was run by TCRdb on the RACE reads, yielding one entry per CDR3 protein. This sample has about 120,000 distinct CDR3 sequences, with 12% found just once. There are 15 residues in the CDR3. V lost 4 bases and J lost 7; bases outside the gene matches: 11. The germline CDR1 and CDR2 sequences are SGHTA and FQGNSA. The record originates from a study of human T cells and chemical hapten exposure. Study information: Diphenylcyclopropenone was applied weekly to patients' scalps across the approximately 25-week study. The study patch tested 0.01% DPC on the upper back and read results at 6 days. Affected patients, primarily female, had alopecia areata, totalis or universalis.

V usage is TRBV7-2 and J usage is TRBJ2-7; 9 positions match TRBD2. Source: whole blood, taken in connection with sensitization to the hapten diphenylcyclopropenone (DPC). The sequence came from a woman in her forties or fifties with alopecia areata. Some clones in this sample may be carry-over from other donors' samples. The DNA of the CDR3 is TGTGCCAGCAGCTACCAGGCGCGGGAGGGCGGGGAGCAGTACTTC. Protein sequence: CASSYQAREGGEQYF.